One sample yielded the 20 T cell receptor beta chains listed below, sequenced in a study of tumor-infiltrating lymphocytes in primary liver carcinoma. Between roughly 17 and 31 mg of unsorted bulk tissue served as the source from which RNA and DNA were co-extracted. Making TCR beta cDNA involved roughly 0.55 ug total RNA and a constant-region primer. Investigators got TCR beta libraries out of three nested multiplex PCR rounds, done with slightly modified ARM-PCR. A C-beta reverse primer and TRBV1-TRBV30 forward primers served in each of the first two PCR rounds, at 10 cycles apiece. TCRdb analysed the multiplex PCR reads with MiXCR anew, one entry per CDR3 protein. The sample yields about 48,000 distinct CDR3 sequences, about 80% seen once. The sequencing sample was made of liver tumor tissue from sampling region 3. Subset here: tumor region T3, left-lateral pole. The receptors were sampled from a man aged 35 to 55 with primary liver carcinoma and hepatitis B virus infection.

To note about this clonotype: The junction departs from the called germline gene at one end, perhaps through a read error. V gene TRBV6-5 combines with J gene TRBJ2-7, with 7 bases fitting TRBD2. The germline V gene encodes CDR1 MNHEY and CDR2 SVGAGI. The CDR3 is made up of 15 amino acids. The DNA of the CDR3 is TGTGCCAGCAGTCGGGGACTATCGGGAGGCTACGAGCATTACTTC. Its translation is CASSRGLSGGYEHYF.

V usage is TRBV11-2 and J usage is TRBJ2-1; tentatively, D is TRBD1 (6 bases). From germline, CDR1 is SGHAT and CDR2 FQNNGV. The CDR3 extends over 12 amino acids. The V end was cut by 6 bases, the J end by 12 bases, with 15 bases between. Here the CDR3 reads CASSPRGGGQFF. CDR3 nucleotide sequence: TGTGCCAGCAGTCCCAGGGGCGGTGGGCAGTTCTTC.

A word on this clonotype: Compared with germline, one end of the junction differs, possibly owing to a read error. The chain uses TRBV6-1 and TRBJ1-5; the match to TRBD1 covers 9 bases. Germline values: CDR1 MNHNS, CDR2 SASEGT. This CDR3 contains 14 residues. CDR3 coding DNA: TGTACCAGCAGTGAAGCACAGGGGGCTCAGCCCCAGCATTTT. Residues: CTSSEAQGAQPQHF.

About this clonotype: The junction and the germline gene differ at one end; a read error may be behind it. J is TRBJ2-2 and V is TRBV11-2; D is possibly TRBD1 (6 bases). Looked up from germline, CDR1 is SGHAT and CDR2 is FQNNGV. The CDR3 contains 16 residues. This chain's CDR3 is CTSSSRQASNTGELFF. Written as DNA, the CDR3 is TGTACAAGCAGCTCCAGACAGGCTTCGAACACCGGGGAGTTGTTTTTT.

For this clonotype: An end of the junction does not agree with germline; a read error may underlie this. The CDR3 bases are TGTGCCAGCAGCTTCGAGAGACAGTTCTCCTACGAGCAATACTTC. Its translation is CASSFERQFSYEQYF. This chain joins TRBV11-1 and TRBJ2-7; the D gene is possibly TRBD1 (5 bases). From germline, CDR1 is SGHAT and CDR2 FQDESV (reference sequence). The CDR3 has 15 residues. Full variable domain (outside the CDR3, taken from reference TRBV11-1 and TRBJ2-7): EAEVAQSPRYKITEKSQAVAFWCDPISGHATLYWYRQILGQGPELLVQFQDESVVDDSQLPKDRFSAERLKGVDSTLKIQPAELGDSAMYLCASSFERQFSYEQYFGPGTRLTVT.

As to this clonotype: This CDR3 is missing its conserved last phenylalanine or tryptophan, likely due to a read error. This chain uses TRBV7-2 with TRBJ2-7; D may be TRBD2 (7 bases). V was clipped by 10 bases and J by 3 bases, with 22 bases between them. This CDR3 has 15 residues. Germline values: CDR1 SGHTA, CDR2 FQGNSA. The CDR3 region is CTNRRERDNFYEQYL. The CDR3 DNA follows: TGTACCAACAGGCGGGAGCGGGACAACTTCTACGAGCAGTACCTC.

Many counts were recorded for this clonotype. The J gene is TRBJ2-7, the V gene TRBV10-3, with D perhaps matching TRBD1 (7 bases). The ends were cut back, 4 bases at V and 7 bases at J, with 35 bases in the middle. CDR1 ENHRY and CDR2 SYGVKD come from the germline V gene. The CDR3 spans 20 residues. CDR3 bases: TGTGCCATCAGTGGGGGTACCCTCCAAGCAGGGGGGAAGCAGCGAATTGAGCAGTACTTC. Protein sequence: CAISGGTLQAGGKQRIEQYF.

This clonotype came up many times. The chain joins TRBV28 to TRBJ2-3; D gene ambiguous. CDR1 MDHEN and CDR2 SYDVKM come from the germline V gene. This CDR3 has 14 amino acids. V was shortened by 7 bases and J by 2 bases, with 13 bases between the two germline ends. CDR3 protein: CASKAAAFTDTQYF. The CDR3 bases are TGTGCCAGCAAGGCGGCGGCTTTCACAGATACGCAGTATTTT. The whole variable domain, remainder taken from reference TRBV28 and TRBJ2-3, is DVKVTQSSRYLVKRTGEKVFLECVQDMDHENMFWYRQDPGLGLRLIYFSYDVKMKEKGDIPEGYSVSREKKERFSLILESASTNQTSMYLCASKAAAFTDTQYFGPGTRLTVL.

This clonotype was detected a few times. The V gene is TRBV20-1, the J gene TRBJ2-5; TRBD2 matches at 8 bases. Trimming took 0 bases from V and 8 from J; bases not matched to a gene: 14. This CDR3 spans 16 amino acids. Per germline, CDR1 DFQATT and CDR2 SNEGSKA (reference sequence). The CDR3 nucleotides read TGCAGTGCTAGAGATTCGTTTGCGGGGACTAGAACAACCCAGTACTTC. Amino acids: CSARDSFAGTRTTQYF.

In regard to this clonotype: A junction end diverges from the germline sequence, so it may reflect a read error. This sequence joins TRBV28 and TRBJ2-4; TRBD1 or TRBD2 may be the D gene (5 bases each). CDR1 is MDHEN and CDR2 is SYDVKM in the germline V gene. The CDR3 contains 15 residues. As DNA, the CDR3 is TGTGCCAGCAGTCCCCCTGCAGGGAGAAATGACATTCAGTATTTC. Protein: CASSPPAGRNDIQYF.

This clonotype was observed a single time. Possible read error: a much larger clone is one base away. J is TRBJ2-1 and V is TRBV24-1; 11 positions agree with TRBD2. The CDR3 has 16 amino acids. Germline V gene lookup returns CDR1 KGHDR and CDR2 SFDVKD. CDR3 residues: CATSDDSGRENNEEFF. The CDR3 bases are TGTGCCACCAGTGATGATAGCGGGAGGGAAAACAATGAGGAGTTCTTC.

On this clonotype itself: At one end the junction does not follow the germline gene, possibly because of a read error. This sequence joins TRBV11-2 and TRBJ2-2; 7 positions agree with TRBD1. The CDR3 consists of 17 residues. From germline, CDR1 is SGHAT and CDR2 FQNNGV. CDR3: CASSFDRGRVGTGEQFF. The CDR3 DNA follows: TGTGCCAGCAGCTTTGATCGGGGCAGGGTCGGCACAGGGGAGCAGTTTTTT.

In its sample, this clonotype was seen once. A much larger clone sits a single nucleotide away, making a read error possible. The chain links TRBV19 to TRBJ2-4; the match to TRBD1 covers 7 bases. There are 16 residues in the CDR3. From germline, CDR1 is LNHDA and CDR2 SQIVND (reference sequence). For the CDR3, the DNA is TGTGCCGGTCGAGTATTAGACAGGGATGCCAATAACATTCAGTACTTC. This gives the protein CAGRVLDRDANNIQYF.

Comments on this clonotype: The junction and the germline gene differ at one end; a read error may be behind it. For the CDR3, the DNA is TGTGCCAGTAGTTATCACCGGGACAGCTCCCACGAGCAGTACTTC. Translated, it gives CASSYHRDSSHEQYF. The rearrangement uses TRBV6-6 and TRBJ2-7, with TRBD1 matching over 7 bases. The CDR3 extends over 15 amino acids. Germline CDR1 is MNHNY and CDR2 is SVGAGI (reference sequence).

For this clonotype: A junction boundary mismatches the germline segment, possibly from a read error. The chain employs TRBV11-2 and TRBJ2-5, with a weak D call TRBD2 (6 bases). Germline V gene sequence: CDR1 SGHAT, CDR2 FQNNGV. CDR3 size: 14 residues. CDR3 loop: CANRRLEVRETHYF. The CDR3 nucleotides are TGTGCCAACAGAAGACTGGAAGTCCGGGAGACCCATTACTTC.

This chain links TRBV20-1 with TRBJ2-1; TRBD1 aligns across 10 bases. V shed 3 bases, J shed 7 bases, and the junction held 3 bases outside the gene matches. CDR3 length: 13 residues. Germline lookup yields CDR1 DFQATT and CDR2 SNEGSKA (reference sequence). The CDR3 DNA follows: TGCAGTGCTAGGGGACAGGGGCCAAATGAGCAGTTCTTC. It specifies CSARGQGPNEQFF.

To note about this clonotype: One junction end does not reproduce the germline sequence, and a read error may be involved. V usage is TRBV14 and J usage is TRBJ1-1, with a possible D match to TRBD1 (6 bases). This CDR3 comprises 13 residues. The germline CDR1 and CDR2 sequences are SGHDN and FVKESK. The CDR3 here is CVSSRLRGTEAFF. The CDR3 region has the DNA TGTGTCAGCAGCCGACTCAGGGGTACTGAAGCTTTCTTT.

Only a few counts were recorded for this clonotype. A junction end diverges from the germline sequence, so it may reflect a read error. V usage is TRBV30 and J usage is TRBJ1-3; unclear D gene. This CDR3 is 13 amino acids long. CDR1 is GTSNPN, CDR2 SVGIG, per germline (reference sequence). The CDR3 is CVWGRNSGNTIYF. In DNA, the CDR3 is TGTGTCTGGGGTAGAAACTCTGGAAACACCATATATTTT.

Of note for this clonotype: An end of the junction does not agree with germline; a read error may underlie this. V and J are TRBV29-1 and TRBJ2-5; maybe TRBD2 (5 bases). Germline values: CDR1 SQVTM, CDR2 ANQGSEA. This CDR3 is built from 12 residues. CDR3 sequence: CSIDGLQETQYF. The CDR3 nucleotides are TGCAGCATTGATGGACTCCAAGAGACCCAGTACTTC. Full variable domain (remainder filled in from reference TRBV29-1 and TRBJ2-5): SAVISQKPSRDICQRGTSLTIQCQVDSQVTMMFWYRQQPGQSLTLIATANQGSEATYESGFVIDKFPISRPNLTFSTLTVSNMSPEDSSIYLCSIDGLQETQYFGPGTRLLVL.

Regarding this clonotype: A junction end diverges from the germline sequence, so it may reflect a read error. This chain joins TRBV6-5 and TRBJ1-2, with TRBD1 as a possible D gene (6 bases). This CDR3 region has 13 residues. The germline gives CDR1 MNHEY, CDR2 SVGAGI. The CDR3 sequence is CTSSYPRGDGYAF. The CDR3 region has the DNA TGTACCAGCAGTTACCCAAGGGGGGATGGCTACGCCTTC.